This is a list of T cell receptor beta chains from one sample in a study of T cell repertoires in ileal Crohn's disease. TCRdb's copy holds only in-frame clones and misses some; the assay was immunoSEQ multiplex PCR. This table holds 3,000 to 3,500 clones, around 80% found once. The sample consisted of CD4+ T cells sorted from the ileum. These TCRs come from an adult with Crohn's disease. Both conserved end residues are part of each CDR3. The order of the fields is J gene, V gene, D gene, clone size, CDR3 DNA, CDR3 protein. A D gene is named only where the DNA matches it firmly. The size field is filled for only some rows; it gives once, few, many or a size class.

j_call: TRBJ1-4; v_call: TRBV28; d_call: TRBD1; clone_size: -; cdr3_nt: TGTGCCAGCAGACCGACAGGGTTGAGTGAAAAACTGTTTTTT; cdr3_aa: CASRPTGLSEKLFF
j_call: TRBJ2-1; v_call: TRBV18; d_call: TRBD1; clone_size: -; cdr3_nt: TGTGCCAGCTCGGCCAGTTCAGGGGGCAATGAGCAGTTCTTC; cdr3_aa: CASSASSGGNEQFF
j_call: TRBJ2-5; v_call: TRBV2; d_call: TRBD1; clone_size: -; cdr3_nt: TGTGCCAGCACCGGGACAGGGGAGGGGACCCAGTACTTC; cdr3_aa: CASTGTGEGTQYF
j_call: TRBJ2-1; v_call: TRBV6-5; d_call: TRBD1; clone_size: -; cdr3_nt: TGTGCCAGCAGTCGCGGACAGGGGATCTACAATGAGCAGTTCTTC; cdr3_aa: CASSRGQGIYNEQFF
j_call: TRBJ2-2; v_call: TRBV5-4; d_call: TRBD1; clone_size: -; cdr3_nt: TGTGCCAGCAGTACTCCCGGGACAGGGGGCTTCGGGGAGCTGTTTTTT; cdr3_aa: CASSTPGTGGFGELFF
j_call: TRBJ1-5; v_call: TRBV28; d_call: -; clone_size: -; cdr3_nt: TGTGCCAGCAGTTTAGGGGGGTTGGGGCAGCCCCAGCATTTT; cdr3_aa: CASSLGGLGQPQHF
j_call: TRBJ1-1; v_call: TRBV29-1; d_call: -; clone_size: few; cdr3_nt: TGCAGCGTTGAATTGGGGAGGGGAGGGACTGAAGCTTTCTTT; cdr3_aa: CSVELGRGGTEAFF
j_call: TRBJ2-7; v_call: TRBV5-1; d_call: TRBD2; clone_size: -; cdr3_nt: TGCGCCAGCAGCCCGGGCGGGGGAAGGACCTCCTACGAGCAGTACTTC; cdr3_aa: CASSPGGGRTSYEQYF
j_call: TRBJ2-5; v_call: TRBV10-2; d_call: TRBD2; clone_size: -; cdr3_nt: TGCGCCAGCAGTGAGTTAGCGGGGGCTGGGGAGACCCAGTACTTC; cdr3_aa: CASSELAGAGETQYF
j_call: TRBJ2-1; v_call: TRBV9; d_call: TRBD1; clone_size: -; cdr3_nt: TGTGCCAGCAGCCCCCGGGACAGGTCATACAATGAGCAGTTCTTC; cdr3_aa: CASSPRDRSYNEQFF
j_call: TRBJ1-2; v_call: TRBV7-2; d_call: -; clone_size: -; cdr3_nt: TGTGCCAGCAGCTTAGGTCTGGGGGGGTTCAATGGCTACACCTTC; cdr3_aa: CASSLGLGGFNGYTF
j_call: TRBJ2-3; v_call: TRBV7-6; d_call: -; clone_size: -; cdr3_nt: TGTGCCAGCACCAAAGGTAGCGCGTCACTGGGAGATACGCAGTATTTT; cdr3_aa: CASTKGSASLGDTQYF
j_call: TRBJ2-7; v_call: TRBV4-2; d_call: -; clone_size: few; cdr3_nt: TGTGCCAGCAGCCAAGCCACAGCCGCCTACGAGCAGTACTTC; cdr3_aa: CASSQATAAYEQYF
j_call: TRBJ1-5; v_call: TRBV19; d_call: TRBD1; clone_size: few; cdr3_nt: TGTGCCAGTACGGACAGGGTTGCCCAGCATTTT; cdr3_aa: CASTDRVAQHF
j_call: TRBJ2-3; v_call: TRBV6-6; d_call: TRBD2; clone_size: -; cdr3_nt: TGTGCCAGCAGTTCGTCTAGCGGGGGGGTTGGAGATACGCAGTATTTT; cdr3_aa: CASSSSSGGVGDTQYF
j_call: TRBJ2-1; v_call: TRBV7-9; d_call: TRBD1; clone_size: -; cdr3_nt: TGTGCCAGCAGCCCCAGGGGGCGCACTGAGCAGTTCTTC; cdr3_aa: CASSPRGRTEQFF
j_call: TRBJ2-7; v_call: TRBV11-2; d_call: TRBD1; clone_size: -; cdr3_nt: TGTGCCAGCAGCTTAGTAGGGGGGACAGGGGTATACGAGCAGTACTTC; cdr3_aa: CASSLVGGTGVYEQYF
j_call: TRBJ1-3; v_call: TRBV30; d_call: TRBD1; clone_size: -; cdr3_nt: TGTGCCTGGAGTTTGACAGGGAATTCTGGAAACACCATATATTTT; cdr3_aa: CAWSLTGNSGNTIYF
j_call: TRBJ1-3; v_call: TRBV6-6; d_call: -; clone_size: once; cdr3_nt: TGTGCCAGCAGTCATGACAGCTTCTCTGGAAACACCATATATTTT; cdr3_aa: CASSHDSFSGNTIYF
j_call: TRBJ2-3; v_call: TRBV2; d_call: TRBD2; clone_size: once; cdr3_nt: TGTGCCAGTGAGCGGGAGTTAAGCACAGATACGCAGTATTTT; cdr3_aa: CASERELSTDTQYF
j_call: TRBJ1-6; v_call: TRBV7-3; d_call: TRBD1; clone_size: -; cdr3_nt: TGTGCCAGCAGCCTTGGACAGGTACTTAGCTCCTATAATTCACCCCTCCACTTT; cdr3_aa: CASSLGQVLSSYNSPLHF
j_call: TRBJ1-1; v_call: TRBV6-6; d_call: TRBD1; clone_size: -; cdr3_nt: TGTGCCAGCAGTTTCGGACAGGGAGGCACTGAAGCTTTCTTT; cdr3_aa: CASSFGQGGTEAFF
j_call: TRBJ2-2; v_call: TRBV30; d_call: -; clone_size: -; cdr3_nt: TGTGCCTGGACGGAGGGAAGCACCGGGGAGCTGTTTTTT; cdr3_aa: CAWTEGSTGELFF
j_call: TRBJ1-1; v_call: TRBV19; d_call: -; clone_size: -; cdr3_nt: TGTGCCAGTAGCTTTGACAGGAACACTGAAGCTTTCTTT; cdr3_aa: CASSFDRNTEAFF
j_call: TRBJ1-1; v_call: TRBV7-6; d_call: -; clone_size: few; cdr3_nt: TGTGCCAGCAGCCCTCAGGGATACACTGAAGCTTTCTTT; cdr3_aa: CASSPQGYTEAFF
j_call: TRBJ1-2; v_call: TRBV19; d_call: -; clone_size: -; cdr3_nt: TGTGCCAGTAGTATGACGGGTGCTAACTATGGCTACACCTTC; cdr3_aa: CASSMTGANYGYTF
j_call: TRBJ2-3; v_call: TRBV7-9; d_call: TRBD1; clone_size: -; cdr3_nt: TGTGCCAGCAGCTTAGTTCGACAGGGGGGCGATACGCAGTATTTT; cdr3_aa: CASSLVRQGGDTQYF
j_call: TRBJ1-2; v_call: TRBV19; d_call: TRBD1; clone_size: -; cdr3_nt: TGTGCCAGTAGTATGGACAGGTCGGGTGGCTACACCTTC; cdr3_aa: CASSMDRSGGYTF
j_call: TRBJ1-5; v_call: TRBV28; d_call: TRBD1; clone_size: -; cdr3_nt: TGTGCCAGCAGTCCCCCTTGGACAGGGGGAAATCAGCCCCAGCATTTT; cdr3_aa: CASSPPWTGGNQPQHF
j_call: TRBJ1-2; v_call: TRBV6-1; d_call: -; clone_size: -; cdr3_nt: TGTGCCTGCGTATCGAGGTGGGACTATGGCTACACCTTC; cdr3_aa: CACVSRWDYGYTF
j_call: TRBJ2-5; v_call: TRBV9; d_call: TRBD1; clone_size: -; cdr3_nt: TGTGCCAGCAGCGTAGGACTGACAGGGTCCGGGGCCCAGTACTTC; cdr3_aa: CASSVGLTGSGAQYF
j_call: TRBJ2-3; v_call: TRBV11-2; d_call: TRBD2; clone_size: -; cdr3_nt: TGTGCCAGCAGCGAATGGGGAAATAGCGGGGGAACAGATACGCAGTATTTT; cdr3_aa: CASSEWGNSGGTDTQYF
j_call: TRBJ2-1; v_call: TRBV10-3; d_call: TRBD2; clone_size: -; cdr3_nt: TGTGCCATCCGATCTCAGGCGGGGGAACAATACAATGAGCAGTTCTTC; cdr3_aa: CAIRSQAGEQYNEQFF
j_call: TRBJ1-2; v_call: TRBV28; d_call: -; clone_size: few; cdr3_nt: TGTGCCAGCAGCCCCGAACTCGCGCGCGGCTACACCTTC; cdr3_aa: CASSPELARGYTF
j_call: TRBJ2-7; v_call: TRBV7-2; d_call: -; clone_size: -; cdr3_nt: TGTGCCAGCAGCCCGTTTCTGGGGCTCGAGCAGTACTTC; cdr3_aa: CASSPFLGLEQYF
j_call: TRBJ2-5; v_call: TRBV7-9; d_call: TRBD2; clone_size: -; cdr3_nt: TGTGCCAGCAGCACCGCGAGCGGGGGGATTCTGGAGACCCAGTACTTC; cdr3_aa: CASSTASGGILETQYF
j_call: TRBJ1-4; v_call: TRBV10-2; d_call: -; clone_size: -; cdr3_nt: TGCGCCAGCAAGCGACCAGATCAAGAAAAACTGTTTTTT; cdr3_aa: CASKRPDQEKLFF
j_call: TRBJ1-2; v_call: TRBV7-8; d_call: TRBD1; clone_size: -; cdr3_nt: TGTGCCAGCAGCTCGGGACAGACGAGAGCCATGCCCGGCTACACCTTC; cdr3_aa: CASSSGQTRAMPGYTF
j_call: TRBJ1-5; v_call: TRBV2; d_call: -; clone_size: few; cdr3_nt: TGTGCCAGCAGTGAAGATTATAGCAATCAGCCCCAGCATTTT; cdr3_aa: CASSEDYSNQPQHF
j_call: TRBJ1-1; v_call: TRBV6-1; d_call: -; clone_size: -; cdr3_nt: TGTGCCAGCATTAGGCGGGGCATTGTCGCTGAAGCTTTCTTT; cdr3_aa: CASIRRGIVAEAFF
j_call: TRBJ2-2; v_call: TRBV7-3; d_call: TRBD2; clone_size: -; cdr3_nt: TGTGCCAGCAGCTTAAATAGCGGGGGGATCGGGGAGCTGTTTTTT; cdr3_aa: CASSLNSGGIGELFF
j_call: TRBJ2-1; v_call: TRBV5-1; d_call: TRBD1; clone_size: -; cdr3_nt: TGCGCCAGCAGACCACAGGGGTGGTCTTCAAATGAGCAGTTCTTC; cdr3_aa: CASRPQGWSSNEQFF